The TCR beta chain under discussion was sequenced for a study of blood T cell repertoires in COVID-19. The wider study: There were acute and convalescent COVID-19 samples, and they came from the United States, Italy and Spain.

Trimming stripped 2 bases from V and 5 bases from J, with 12 bases between. Germline V gene lookup returns CDR1 SGHTA and CDR2 FQGTGA. The CDR3 runs 14 residues. In the source study's methods: Estimates of nucleated cell counts were drawn from the amplification of reference gene primers. Generated by immunoSEQ multiplex PCR, the TCRdb table keeps only in-frame clones and is missing some. D and trimming were read from the DNA, whereas the V and J calls and clone size are those reported in that table. The sample lists about 520,000 clones, 80% to 90% seen once, with approximately 3.4% in the top ten. The sequenced sample consisted of peripheral blood. This chain joins TRBV7-3 and TRBJ2-5; D ambiguous. The clonotype originates from a human donor in a cohort sampled during active COVID-19. The CDR3 nucleotides read TGTGCCAGCAGCTTAGTCGCAGGTGTGGAGACCCAGTACTTC. Its translation: CASSLVAGVETQYF.